The source of this T cell receptor beta chain is a study of radiation and T cells in renal cell carcinoma. This CDR3 is built from 14 residues. V lost 3 bases and J lost 6; bases outside the gene matches: 3. Germline CDR1 and CDR2: SGDLS and YYNGEE. Stated time point: blood 4 weeks post-SBRT, at nephrectomy. Stated treatment: 15 Gy SBRT to primary tumor, nephrectomy 4 weeks later. Nephrectomy followed 15 Gy stereotactic body radiation by 4 weeks. In regard to this clone: Its antigen is still unknown.

Study-level findings and limits: Top tumor clonotypes rose in blood 2 weeks post-radiation, then contracted.

Measured with immunoSEQ multiplex PCR; TCRdb has only the in-frame clones, and not every one. This table holds under 100,000 clones, around 85% found once. This chain joins TRBV9 and TRBJ1-5; 10 bases match TRBD1. The TCR originated in a man aged 45 to 65 with renal cell carcinoma. The input for sequencing was blood, taken from a patient whose treatment included radiotherapy and nephrectomy. The CDR3 sequence: CASSADRGGQPQHF. CDR3 coding DNA: TGTGCCAGCAGCGCGGACAGGGGGGGTCAGCCCCAGCATTTT.